This TCR gamma chain is drawn from a study of Vδ1+ human thymocytes. Study-wide results and limits: Thymic TRG and TRD repertoires appeared highly polyclonal, with Gaussian CDR3 length distributions. Despite high sort purity, about 19% of thymic T cell receptor delta sequences were Vdelta2. TRD repertoires were essentially private, unlike widely shared TRG clonotypes. The authors advised highly purified populations and single-cell validation.

RNA was extracted from the cells and then reverse transcribed. The CDR3 regions were amplified by multiplex PCR from V-gene primers to a constant-region primer. TCRdb reprocessed the multiplex PCR reads using CATT. The data hold about 36,000 gamma-chain clones, with about 19% observed a single time. This clone was seen a few times. The antigen is undetermined. The sorted cells were CD3+ Vdelta1+ Vdelta2- thymocytes from alphabeta-depleted thymus. The CDR3 runs to 18 residues. J lost 12 bases, V lost 3 bases, and 25 bases had no gene match. CDR1 and CDR2 from the germline V gene are EGSTGY and YDSYTSSV. This clonotype originated in a girl under three years old who had congenital heart surgery. The chain employs TRGV4 and TRGJP2. Material for sequencing was Vdelta1+ gamma-delta thymocytes from the thymus. Subset described: FACS-sorted CD3+ TCRalphabeta- TCRVdelta1+ TCRVdelta2- thymocytes. CDR3 amino acids: CATWDRSGEPPRLRIKTF. The DNA of the CDR3 is TGTGCCACCTGGGATAGATCCGGAGAGCCCCCGAGATTGCGGATCAAGACGTTT.